This T cell receptor beta chain was recorded in a study of T-cell memory formation after mild COVID-19. TCRdb reprocessed the 5' RACE reads via MiXCR and lists one record per CDR3 protein. The sample shows approximately 560,000 distinct CDR3 sequences, 15% to 20% of them seen only once. Of note for this clonotype: The antigen is unknown.

Study-wide results and limits: Researchers report contracting CD4+ clones mostly in CM and EM, with CD8+ clones in EMRA.

Sequenced: PBMCs or a T cell subset sorted from them (not recorded which). The sequence came from an adult woman who had mild COVID-19 (a few samples of this study predate the infection). Cell type and time point are not known.

CDR3 protein: CASTEGSHYNEQFF. Here the CDR3 DNA reads TGTGCCAGCACTGAGGGCAGCCACTACAATGAGCAGTTCTTC. The chain employs TRBV5-6 and TRBJ2-1, with TRBD2 as a possible D gene (5 bases). This CDR3 has 14 amino acids. Germline V CDR1 and CDR2: SGHDT, YYEEEE. V was clipped by 6 bases and J by 3 bases, with 13 bases between them.